This T cell receptor beta chain was recovered during a study of identical twins. In the case of this clonotype: Its antigen is as yet unknown.

Overall study results and limits: A partial confounding effect on zero-insertion analyses could come from invariant MAIT and iNKT cells. Without tracking the same donors, conclusions rested on cross-sectional statistical analysis.

Carrying unique molecular identifiers, the cDNA also gained a universal primer site through template switching. A single record per CDR3 protein comes from TCRdb applying MiXCR to the 5' RACE reads. The profile shows fewer than 500,000 distinct CDR3 sequences, over 11% of them singletons. This same sample was also taken into another study, of yellow fever vaccine responses in identical twins.

Material: CD4+ T cells sorted from blood. The TCR sequence derives from a woman in her late teens or twenties in good health.

Here the CDR3 reads CASSPSGFGVYNEQFF. CDR3 coding DNA: TGTGCCAGCAGTCCTAGCGGGTTCGGCGTCTACAATGAGCAGTTCTTC. V usage is TRBV11-2 and J usage is TRBJ2-1; 8 bases align to TRBD2. Germline-derived CDR1 and CDR2 are SGHAT and FQNNGV. Trimming took 6 bases from V and 3 from J; bases not matched to a gene: 10. There are 16 residues in the CDR3.